This T cell receptor (beta chain) was identified in a study of Ad26.COV2.S vaccination and SARS-CoV-2 variants. Study summary: Recipients of Ad26.COV2.S got it intramuscularly, once or twice 56 days apart.

From germline, CDR1 is LGHNA and CDR2 YNFKEQ. V lost 0 bases and J lost 4, with 13 bases in between. This CDR3 contains 16 residues. Turning to this clone: Its antigen is unknown.

Broader study findings: Vaccine and placebo groups showed comparable non-spike TCR breadth.

Data came from immunoSEQ multiplex PCR; TCRdb stores just in-frame clones and leaves some out. The sample lists about 350,000 clones, 65% to 90% seen once, with 9.5% to 12% in the top ten. Treatment of the sample: some 20 received Ad26.COV2.S at low or high dose, single or two shots; 5 received placebo; per-sample allocation not given. Material that was analyzed had been drawn on day 63 after the first vaccine or placebo injection. Donor was an adult aged 18-55 years in Boston. This sequence originates from a person between 18 and 59 years old who received the Ad26.COV2.S COVID-19 vaccine or a placebo. The V call is TRBV4-2, the J call TRBJ1-5; no reliable D call. Sequenced material: peripheral blood, taken in a trial of Ad26.COV2.S vaccine versus placebo. The CDR3: CASSQEPVQLNQPQHF. CDR3 sequence (DNA): TGTGCCAGCAGCCAAGAACCGGTGCAGCTGAATCAGCCCCAGCATTTT.